Listed below are T cell receptor beta chains from one sample, sequenced in a study of human T cells and chemical hapten exposure. TCRdb re-derived calls from the RACE reads in MiXCR, one entry per CDR3 protein. The sample lists about 40,000 distinct CDR3 sequences, around 3% occurring once. Specimen: whole blood, collected in connection with sensitization to the hapten diphenylcyclopropenone (DPC). The origin of the receptors is a middle-aged man with alopecia areata. Some clones in this sample may be carry-over from other donors' samples. Both conserved end residues are part of each CDR3. Fields, in order: V gene, clone size, CDR3 length, J gene, D gene, CDR3 DNA, CDR3 protein. The D gene is left open where the match is weak. Where a row states a size, it is once, few, many or the class of an expanded clone; other rows omit it.

V: TRBV6-2/TRBV6-3; size: NA; length: 14; J: TRBJ2-5; D: TRBD2; DNA: TGTGCCAGCAATCTTCCGGGACTAGGAGAGACCCAGTACTTC; CDR3: CASNLPGLGETQYF
V: TRBV9; size: many; length: 16; J: TRBJ2-7; D: NA; DNA: TGTGCCAGCAGCGTAGACCCTCGGGGCAAATGGTACGAGCAGTACTTC; CDR3: CASSVDPRGKWYEQYF
V: TRBV6-2/TRBV6-3; size: many; length: 18; J: TRBJ1-1; D: TRBD1; DNA: TGTGCCAGCAGTTCCCCACAACTCGGACAGGGGGCGAGCACTGAAGCTTTCTTT; CDR3: CASSSPQLGQGASTEAFF
V: TRBV18; size: few; length: 15; J: TRBJ1-4; D: NA; DNA: TGTGCCAGCTCCCCCCAAGGGTCAACTAATGAAAAACTGTTTTTT; CDR3: CASSPQGSTNEKLFF
V: TRBV19; size: many; length: 12; J: TRBJ2-1; D: TRBD2; DNA: TGTGCCGTTTGGGGGGGAAACAATGAGCAGTTCTTC; CDR3: CAVWGGNNEQFF
V: TRBV28; size: many; length: 14; J: TRBJ1-6; D: NA; DNA: TGTGCCAGCAGTTTGTCGGGGCTCGGTTCACCCCTCCACTTT; CDR3: CASSLSGLGSPLHF
V: TRBV25-1; size: many; length: 14; J: TRBJ1-5; D: TRBD1; DNA: TGTGCCAGCAGTGCCCAGGGGGGGAATCAGCCCCAGCATTTT; CDR3: CASSAQGGNQPQHF
V: TRBV18; size: NA; length: 16; J: TRBJ1-4; D: TRBD1; DNA: TGTGCCAGCTCACTCAACAGGGGAAGGACTAATGAAAAACTGTTTTTT; CDR3: CASSLNRGRTNEKLFF
V: TRBV5-1; size: many; length: 14; J: TRBJ2-1; D: TRBD2; DNA: TGCGCCAGCAGCTTGTCGGGGGGGGACAATGAGCAGTTCTTC; CDR3: CASSLSGGDNEQFF
V: TRBV9; size: many; length: 14; J: TRBJ2-5; D: NA; DNA: TGTGCCAGCAGCGTAGATACTCTCCAAGAGACCCAGTACTTC; CDR3: CASSVDTLQETQYF
V: TRBV20-1; size: many; length: 15; J: TRBJ2-3; D: TRBD2; DNA: TGCAGTGCTTCTACCGGGACTAGCAATACAGATACGCAGTATTTT; CDR3: CSASTGTSNTDTQYF
V: TRBV20-1; size: NA; length: 14; J: TRBJ2-6; D: TRBD1; DNA: TGCAGTGCTGGACAGGGATCTGGGGCCAACGTCCTGACTTTC; CDR3: CSAGQGSGANVLTF
V: TRBV20-1; size: many; length: 19; J: TRBJ2-2; D: TRBD2; DNA: TGCAGTGCTAGAGATTCCACTAGCGGGAGGGCTATCGACACCGGGGAGCTGTTTTTT; CDR3: CSARDSTSGRAIDTGELFF
V: TRBV28; size: many; length: 15; J: TRBJ2-1; D: NA; DNA: TGTGCCAGCAGTCCCCGGCTCGCGGCTGGGGATGAGCAGTTCTTC; CDR3: CASSPRLAAGDEQFF